The 32 T cell receptor beta chains presented below share a single source sample, sequenced in a study of cytomegalovirus exposure and HLA in healthy donors. Vbeta (60) and Jbeta (13) primers were used in the PCR. This table comes from immunoSEQ multiplex PCR, and its TCRdb copy is limited to in-frame clones, with some not included. This sample's table has some 200,000 clones. The sample comprised PBMCs. The receptors originated from a woman between 18 and 29 years old in good health and CMV-seropositive.

V and J are TRBV29-1 and TRBJ1-1, with TRBD1 as a possible D gene (6 bases). CDR3 length: 14 amino acids. The V end lost 4 bases, the J end lost 1 base, and 13 bases lay between the germline ends. Looked up from germline, CDR1 is SQVTM and CDR2 is ANQGSEA. The CDR3 sequence is CSVVSATGNTEAFF. DNA of the CDR3: TGCAGCGTTGTATCGGCGACAGGGAACACTGAAGCTTTCTTT.

The chain has TRBV6-1 and TRBJ2-7, with D possibly matching TRBD2 (6 bases). Germline V gene data show CDR1 as MNHNS and CDR2 as SASEGT. The CDR3 spans 15 residues. V was pared by 2 bases and J by 0 bases, with 11 bases between. The CDR3 nucleotides are TGTGCCAGCAGTGAAAGGGCGGGGAGCTCCTACGAGCAGTACTTC. The encoded protein is CASSERAGSSYEQYF.

Comments on this clone: The same CDR3 arises from other DNA sequences in this sample as well. V is TRBV27 and J is TRBJ2-7, with D possibly being TRBD2 (6 bases). V dropped 2 bases and J dropped 4 bases, with 9 bases sitting between them. The CDR3 runs 13 residues. Germline lookup yields CDR1 MNHEY and CDR2 SMNVEV (reference sequence). The CDR3 nucleotides read TGTGCCAGCAGTTTAGGTGGGGGGTACGAGCAGTACTTC. Translated, it gives CASSLGGGYEQYF.

This chain links TRBV4-1 with TRBJ2-7; 12 nucleotides match TRBD2. The CDR3 covers 17 residues. After removal of 0 bases from V and 5 bases from J, the junction contained 8 bases not matched to a gene. Germline V gene lookup returns CDR1 MGHRA and CDR2 YSYEKL. The CDR3 loop reads CASSQEPLAGGIHEQYF. As DNA, the CDR3 is TGCGCCAGCAGCCAAGAGCCACTAGCGGGGGGAATCCACGAGCAGTACTTC.

J is TRBJ2-7 and V is TRBV25-1, with D maybe TRBD1 (8 bases). CDR3 size: 16 residues. Trimming pared 1 base from V and 4 bases from J, leaving 17 bases between. Germline-derived CDR1 and CDR2 are MGHDK and SYGVNS. In DNA, the CDR3 is TGTGCCAGCAGTGAATCCCGGACAGGGACTACATACGAGCAGTACTTC. Translation: CASSESRTGTTYEQYF.

The chain employs TRBV7-2 and TRBJ1-3; D unresolved. V was clipped by 3 bases and J by 4 bases, with 10 bases between them. Germline V gene sequence: CDR1 SGHTA, CDR2 FQGNSA. CDR3 length equals 14 residues. The CDR3 DNA sequence: TGTGCCAGCAGCTTTGGGAGTCCCGGAAACACCATATATTTT. Protein product: CASSFGSPGNTIYF.

V and J are TRBV7-8 and TRBJ1-1; the D gene is possibly TRBD1 (6 bases). Germline V gene data show CDR1 as SGHVS and CDR2 as FQNEAQ. Deletions cut 5 bases from V and 5 bases from J, with 18 bases between. The CDR3 totals 15 residues. This CDR3 reads CASSPIPRGRTEAFF. The DNA of the CDR3 is TGTGCCAGCAGCCCGATACCCAGGGGAAGGACTGAAGCTTTCTTT.

V gene TRBV25-1 combines with J gene TRBJ1-4, with D hard to call. Deletions cut 2 bases from V and 7 bases from J, with 14 bases between. Germline CDR1 reads MGHDK; CDR2 reads SYGVNS. This CDR3 is 15 amino acids long. Written as DNA, the CDR3 is TGTGCCAGCAGTGAAGGCCACAACTACGGTGAAAAACTGTTTTTT. Residues: CASSEGHNYGEKLFF.

The chain employs TRBV9 and TRBJ2-5, with TRBD2 matching 10 bases. Germline lookup yields CDR1 SGDLS and CDR2 YYNGEE. Trimming cost V 4 bases and J 4 bases; bases outside gene matches: 7. The CDR3 spans 15 residues. The CDR3 sequence is CASSNSGGGTETQYF. CDR3 nucleotide sequence: TGTGCCAGCAGCAACAGCGGGGGGGGAACAGAGACCCAGTACTTC.

The gene calls are TRBV2 and TRBJ2-3; 9 bases match TRBD2. The CDR3 runs to 15 residues. After removal of 5 bases from V and 2 bases from J, the junction contained 5 bases not matched to a gene. Germline V gene lookup returns CDR1 SNHLY and CDR2 FYNNEI. The DNA for the CDR3 is TGTGCCAGCAGTCAGACTAGCGGACACACAGATACGCAGTATTTT. This encodes CASSQTSGHTDTQYF. The whole variable domain, filled in from reference TRBV2 and TRBJ2-3, reads EPEVTQTPSHQVTQMGQEVILRCVPISNHLYFYWYRQILGQKVEFLVSFYNNEISEKSEIFDDQFSVERPDGSNFTLKIRSTKLEDSAMYFCASSQTSGHTDTQYFGPGTRLTVL.

The chain carries TRBV5-4 and TRBJ1-2; D is unresolved. Germline CDR1 is SGHNT and CDR2 is YYREEE (reference sequence). The CDR3 runs to 14 residues. V was shortened by 0 bases and J by 1 base, with 7 bases between the two germline ends. The CDR3 coding sequence is TGTGCCAGCAGCTTGGGGGCAGATAACTATGGCTACACCTTC. Its translation is CASSLGADNYGYTF.

The chain has TRBV5-4 and TRBJ2-5; the D gene is possibly TRBD1 (5 bases). The CDR3 totals 15 residues. In germline, CDR1 is SGHNT, CDR2 YYREEE (reference sequence). Trimming left V 0 bases short and J 0 bases short, with 9 bases between. The CDR3 nucleotides are TGTGCCAGCAGCTTGGGCAGGGTGTACCAAGAGACCCAGTACTTC. As protein: CASSLGRVYQETQYF.

The V gene is TRBV29-1, the J gene TRBJ2-7; 9 bases match TRBD1. Per germline, CDR1 SQVTM and CDR2 ANQGSEA. After removal of 6 bases from V and 6 bases from J, the junction contained 12 bases not matched to a gene. This CDR3 is built from 14 residues. CDR3 in amino acids: CSVATGTGSGEQYF. The CDR3, as DNA: TGCAGCGTAGCGACCGGGACAGGGAGTGGCGAGCAGTACTTC.

A word on this clone: One end of the junction does not line up with germline, which may come from a read error. The rearrangement uses TRBV6-5 and TRBJ1-1; D might be TRBD1 (6 bases). CDR1 is MNHEY, CDR2 SVGAGI, per germline. The CDR3 is 13 residues long. The CDR3: CASSYWAGAEAFF. The CDR3 DNA reads as TGTGCCAGCAGTTATTGGGCAGGGGCTGAGGCTTTCTTT.

The chain uses TRBV6-5 and TRBJ2-7; the match to TRBD1 covers 10 bases. The V segment lost 0 bases and the J segment 5 bases; nucleotides outside the gene matches: 4. The CDR3 runs to 15 residues. Germline V gives CDR1 MNHEY, CDR2 SVGAGI. The CDR3: CASSYSGTGDHEQYF. In DNA, the CDR3 is TGTGCCAGCAGTTACTCGGGGACAGGGGACCACGAGCAGTACTTC.

V gene TRBV6-6 combines with J gene TRBJ1-1, with 8 bases that match TRBD1. Trimming took 11 bases from V and 1 from J; bases not matched to a gene: 9. This CDR3 comprises 14 residues. The V gene's germline CDR1 is MNHNY and CDR2 SVGAGI (reference sequence). DNA of the CDR3: TGTGCCGCGGCGTGGACAGGGAAGAACACTGAAGCTTTCTTT. Protein: CAAAWTGKNTEAFF.

The chain links TRBV7-9 to TRBJ1-1; possibly TRBD1 for D (6 bases). V lost 3 bases, J lost 8 bases, and 7 bases lay in between. CDR3 length: 11 residues. The germline V gene has CDR1 SEHNR and CDR2 FQNEAQ (reference sequence). CDR3 in amino acids: CASSFGQEAFF. CDR3 sequence (DNA): TGTGCCAGCAGCTTCGGACAGGAAGCTTTCTTT.

This chain links TRBV7-2 with TRBJ2-7; D call uncertain. Germline CDR1 SGHTA, CDR2 FQGNSA. Trimming left V 0 bases short and J 3 bases short, with 12 bases between. This CDR3 comprises 15 residues. This CDR3 reads CASSLAGKTGYEQYF. CDR3 coding DNA: TGTGCCAGCAGCTTAGCAGGAAAAACGGGCTACGAGCAGTACTTC.

The chain's CDR3 is CASSQSGNSSYEQYF. CDR3 coding DNA: TGCGCCAGCAGTCAATCCGGGAACAGCTCCTACGAGCAGTACTTC. V and J are TRBV23-1 and TRBJ2-7; maybe TRBD2 (5 bases). TRBV23-1 is known as an ORF, though its function is uncertain. The V end lost 0 bases, the J end lost 0 bases, and 9 bases lay between the germline ends. The CDR3 runs to 15 residues.

V and J are TRBV28 and TRBJ2-2; D is perhaps TRBD1 (5 bases). Germline V CDR1 and CDR2: MDHEN, SYDVKM. Between the trimmed V and J ends, which lost 2 bases and 8 bases, there was a span of 15 bases. This CDR3 region has 15 residues. CDR3 DNA sequence: TGTGCCAGCAGTTTAGTAATCAGGGCCTCGGGGGAGCTGTTTTTT. Its protein product is CASSLVIRASGELFF.

Note on this clone: One end of the junction varies from germline; a read error may be responsible. V and J are TRBV9 and TRBJ2-2; TRBD1 agrees at 12 bases. The CDR3 is 16 residues long. CDR1 and CDR2 (germline): SGDLS, YYNGEE. The CDR3 nucleotides read TGTGCCAGCAGACCGACGGGACAGGGGGCTCCCGGGGAGCTGCTTTTT. Translated, it gives CASRPTGQGAPGELLF.

V and J are TRBV2 and TRBJ2-7; the D gene is possibly TRBD2 (6 bases). CDR3 length equals 16 residues. Germline CDR1 SNHLY, CDR2 FYNNEI. V was trimmed by 7 bases and J by 2 bases, leaving 21 bases between them. CDR3 nucleotides: TGTGCCAGCAAAGTCGGGGTCGGGAGAATACCCTACGAGCAGTACTTC. This encodes CASKVGVGRIPYEQYF.

The rearrangement uses TRBV18 and TRBJ2-3, with D uncertain. Trimming took 3 bases from V and 6 from J, leaving 16 bases between them. CDR1 is KGHSH and CDR2 is LQKENI in the germline V gene. The CDR3 sequence is 15 residues long. The CDR3 DNA reads as TGTGCCAGCTCACCCCCATCCCGGTCGGGTGATACGCAGTATTTT. Translation: CASSPPSRSGDTQYF.

The chain uses TRBV5-1 and TRBJ2-3; D is ambiguous. This CDR3 has 16 residues. V lost 4 bases to trimming and J lost 2 bases, with 17 bases between them. In germline, CDR1 is SGHRS, CDR2 YFSETQ. CDR3 nucleotide sequence: TGCGCCAGCAGCCCTAATGGGCTAATTAACACAGATACGCAGTATTTT. Its protein is CASSPNGLINTDTQYF.

This chain connects TRBV5-1 to TRBJ1-5; D might be TRBD1 (5 bases). Germline CDR1 is SGHRS and CDR2 is YFSETQ. This CDR3 has 15 residues. V shed 4 bases and J shed 5 bases, with 16 bases lying between them. CDR3 in amino acids: CASSPLTQGDQPQHF. For the CDR3, the DNA is TGCGCCAGCAGCCCCCTCACCCAGGGCGATCAGCCCCAGCATTTT.

The rearrangement joins TRBV25-1 to TRBJ2-7; weak D call: TRBD2 (6 bases). Trimming left V 2 bases short and J 3 bases short, with 11 bases between. The CDR3 length is 14 residues. Germline CDR1 reads MGHDK; CDR2 reads SYGVNS. CDR3 in amino acids: CASSEAGHNYEQYF. CDR3 sequence (DNA): TGTGCCAGCAGTGAAGCGGGGCATAACTACGAGCAGTACTTC.

The chain recombines TRBV27 with TRBJ2-1, with 7 bases fitting TRBD1. After removal of 4 bases from V and 1 base from J, the junction contained 4 bases not matched to a gene. Germline V gene sequence: CDR1 MNHEY, CDR2 SMNVEV (reference sequence). CDR3 size: 15 residues. The CDR3 reads CASSSGQTSYNEQFF. The CDR3 DNA is TGTGCCAGCAGTTCGGGACAGACTTCCTACAATGAGCAGTTCTTC.

J is TRBJ1-1 and V is TRBV5-1; D is possibly TRBD1 (5 bases). CDR1 is SGHRS, CDR2 YFSETQ, per germline. CDR3 length: 14 residues. Trimming took off 1 base at V and 4 bases at J, with 11 bases between the two ends. CDR3 in amino acids: CASSLWEGTTEAFF. CDR3 nucleotide sequence: TGCGCCAGCAGCTTGTGGGAGGGGACCACTGAAGCTTTCTTT.

V and J are TRBV20-1 and TRBJ2-5; weak D call: TRBD1 (5 bases). The CDR3 is made up of 11 amino acids. Germline values: CDR1 DFQATT, CDR2 SNEGSKA (reference sequence). The CDR3 loop reads CRADRGETQYF. In nucleotides, the CDR3 is TGCAGGGCTGACAGAGGAGAGACCCAGTACTTC.

The chain links TRBV4-1 to TRBJ2-5; tentatively, D is TRBD2 (8 bases). Per germline, CDR1 MGHRA and CDR2 YSYEKL. This CDR3 has 16 amino acids. Trimming cost V 4 bases and J 7 bases, with 22 bases left between them. The CDR3 bases are TGCGCCAGCAGCCTCTCCGACGGGAGGGGGCGGGGGACCCAGTACTTC. This codes for CASSLSDGRGRGTQYF.

The chain joins TRBV28 to TRBJ2-5; 8 bases line up with TRBD2. Trimming cost V 1 base and J 5 bases; bases outside gene matches: 12. The CDR3 has 17 residues. CDR1 is MDHEN, CDR2 SYDVKM, per germline. CDR3 sequence: CASSLSQPGGWTETQYF. The CDR3 coding sequence is TGTGCCAGCAGTTTATCCCAACCGGGGGGGTGGACGGAGACCCAGTACTTC.

The chain employs TRBV7-9 and TRBJ2-5; TRBD2 aligns across 8 bases. V dropped 5 bases and J dropped 5; count of bases not matched to a gene: 7. From germline, CDR1 is SEHNR and CDR2 FQNEAQ (reference sequence). The length of the CDR3 is 14 residues. The CDR3 loop reads CASSVRTSWETQYF. For the CDR3, the DNA is TGTGCCAGCAGCGTTCGGACTAGCTGGGAGACCCAGTACTTC. The full variable domain, in which reference TRBV7-9 and TRBJ2-5 provide the parts outside the CDR3, is DTGVSQNPRHKITKRGQNVTFRCDPISEHNRLYWYRQTLGQGPEFLTYFQNEAQLEKSRLLSDRFSAERPKGSFSTLEIQRTEQGDSAMYLCASSVRTSWETQYFGPGTRLLVL.